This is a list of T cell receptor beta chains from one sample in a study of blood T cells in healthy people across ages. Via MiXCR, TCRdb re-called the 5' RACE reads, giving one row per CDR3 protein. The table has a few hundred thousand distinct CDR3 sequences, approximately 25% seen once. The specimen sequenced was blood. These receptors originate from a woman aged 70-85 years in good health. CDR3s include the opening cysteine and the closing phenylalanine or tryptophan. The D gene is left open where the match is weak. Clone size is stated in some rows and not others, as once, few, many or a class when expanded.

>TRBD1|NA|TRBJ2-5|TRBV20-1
TGCAGTGCTAGCCCTGACAGGGGGAGACAAGAGACCCAGTACTTC
CSASPDRGRQETQYF
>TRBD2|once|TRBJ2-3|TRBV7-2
TGTGCCAGCAGCTTAGTGGCTAGCGGGGGGGCTAGAGATACGCAGTATTTT
CASSLVASGGARDTQYF
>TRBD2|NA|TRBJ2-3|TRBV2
TGTGCCAGCAGTGCCCTCCCCATAGCGGGCGGCACAGATACGCAGTATTTT
CASSALPIAGGTDTQYF
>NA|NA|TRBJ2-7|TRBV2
TGTGCCAGCGGAACCTCCCGGGGCTGGAACGAGCAGTACTTC
CASGTSRGWNEQYF
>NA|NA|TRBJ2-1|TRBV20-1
TGCAGTGCTAGAGAGGAAGCGATGAGCTCCTACAATGAGCAGTTCTTC
CSAREEAMSSYNEQFF
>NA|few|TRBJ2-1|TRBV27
TGTGCCAGCAGCCCCCGCGGGACAGTATACAATGAGCAGTTCTTC
CASSPRGTVYNEQFF
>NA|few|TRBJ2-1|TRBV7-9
TGTGCCAGCAGCTTAGGGGTTGGTCTAGGTGAGCAGTTCTTC
CASSLGVGLGEQFF
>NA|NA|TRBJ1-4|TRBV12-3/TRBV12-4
TGTGCCAGCAGTTTAACTTACGAAAAACTGTTTTTT
CASSLTYEKLFF
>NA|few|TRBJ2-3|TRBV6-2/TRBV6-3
TGTGCCAGCAGCCTACCAGGAGAGAGCACAGATACGCAGTATTTT
CASSLPGESTDTQYF
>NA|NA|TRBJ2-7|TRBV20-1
TGCAGTGCTAGAGCGGAGCTTAGCGGAGACGAGCAGTACTTC
CSARAELSGDEQYF
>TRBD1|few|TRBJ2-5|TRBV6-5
TGTGCCAGCAGCCGAGGGACAGGGGGTTGGTACTTC
CASSRGTGGWYF
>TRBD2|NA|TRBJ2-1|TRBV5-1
TGCGCCAGCAGAATTCCTAGCGGGGGGCCGCACAATGAGCAGTTCTTC
CASRIPSGGPHNEQFF
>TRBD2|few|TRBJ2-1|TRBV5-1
TGCGCCAGCAGCTTGATAGCGGGGGGAGATAGCTCCTACAATGAGCAGTTCTTC
CASSLIAGGDSSYNEQFF
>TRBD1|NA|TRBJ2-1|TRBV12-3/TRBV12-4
TGTGCCAGCAGCCCTGGCAGGGGGCGCCTTTATGAGCAGTTCTTC
CASSPGRGRLYEQFF
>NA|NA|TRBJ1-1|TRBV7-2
TGTGCCAGCTCCCCCAGCTTACGGGTAACCACTGAAGCTTTCTTT
CASSPSLRVTTEAFF
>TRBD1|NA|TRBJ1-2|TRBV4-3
TGCGCCAGCAGCCAAGAGGGACAGAGAAACTATGGCTACACCTTC
CASSQEGQRNYGYTF
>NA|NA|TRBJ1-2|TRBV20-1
TGCAGTGCTAGAGTAGGTAGTGGTTATGGCTACACCTTC
CSARVGSGYGYTF
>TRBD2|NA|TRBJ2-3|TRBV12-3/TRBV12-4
TGTGCCAGCAGGGGCGGGGGGAGTCCAGATACGCAGTATTTT
CASRGGGSPDTQYF
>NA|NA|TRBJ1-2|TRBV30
TGTGCCTGGAGTGGACAGTACTATGGCTACACCTTC
CAWSGQYYGYTF
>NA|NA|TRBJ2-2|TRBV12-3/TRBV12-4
TGTGCCAGCAGTTTTTTAGGGAACCCCGGGGAGCTGTTTTTT
CASSFLGNPGELFF
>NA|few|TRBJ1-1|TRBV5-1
TGCGCCAGCAGCTTGATTCTGGGGAGGGGTACTGAAGCTTTCTTT
CASSLILGRGTEAFF
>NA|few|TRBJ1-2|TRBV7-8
TGTGCCAGCAGCCTAGGACGGAGCTATGGCTACACCTTC
CASSLGRSYGYTF
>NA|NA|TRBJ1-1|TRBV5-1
TGCGCCGGCAGCTTGTTCGGCCCGTACACTGAAGCTTTCTTT
CAGSLFGPYTEAFF
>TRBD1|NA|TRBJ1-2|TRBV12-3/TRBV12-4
TGTGCCAGCAGTAGGGGACAGTCCTTTGTCCCCGCCTTC
CASSRGQSFVPAF
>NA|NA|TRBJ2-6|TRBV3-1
TGTGCCAGCAGCCAAGGGTTGTTGAGCTCTGGGGCCAACGTCCTGACTTTC
CASSQGLLSSGANVLTF
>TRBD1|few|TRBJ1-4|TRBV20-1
TGCAGTGCCGCCGCCGGGACAGGGGCTGAAAAACTGTTTTTT
CSAAAGTGAEKLFF
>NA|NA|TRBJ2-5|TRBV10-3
TGTGCCATCAGTGCCCCCATGTCCCAGTACTTC
CAISAPMSQYF
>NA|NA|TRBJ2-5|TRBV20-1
TGCAGTGCCCCTCTATTACAAGAGACCCAGTACTTC
CSAPLLQETQYF
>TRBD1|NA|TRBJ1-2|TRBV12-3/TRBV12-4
TGTGCCAGCAGTCCTTACAGAGCCCGGGACAGGACACCCTATGGCTACACCTTC
CASSPYRARDRTPYGYTF
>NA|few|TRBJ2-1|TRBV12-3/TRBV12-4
TGTGCCAGCAGTTCCCTAGGACCTATGGATGAGCAGTTCTTC
CASSSLGPMDEQFF
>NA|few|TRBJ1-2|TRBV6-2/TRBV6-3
TGTGCCAGCAGAACACCGGCAGGGAGGGATGGCTACACCTTC
CASRTPAGRDGYTF
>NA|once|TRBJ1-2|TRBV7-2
TGTGCCAGCAGCCCATGGGAGAGTGGCTACACCTTC
CASSPWESGYTF
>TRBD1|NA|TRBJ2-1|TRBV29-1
TGCAGCGTTGAGTACAGGGGGCTCCCGGCCAATGAGCAGTTCTTC
CSVEYRGLPANEQFF
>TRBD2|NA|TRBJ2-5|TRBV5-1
TGCGCCAGCAGCTTGGCCAATAGCGGGGGTAGAGAGACCCAGTACTTC
CASSLANSGGRETQYF
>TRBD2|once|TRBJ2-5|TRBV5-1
TGCGCCAGCATCTTGGCTCTAGCGGGGGAAGAGACCCAGTACTTC
CASILALAGEETQYF
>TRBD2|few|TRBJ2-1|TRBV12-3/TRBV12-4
TGTGCCAGCAGTTTTGTAGCGGGAGCCTACAATGAGCAGTTCTTC
CASSFVAGAYNEQFF
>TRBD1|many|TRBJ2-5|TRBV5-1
TGCGCCAGCAGCTCCAGGACAGGACAAGAGACCCAGTACTTC
CASSSRTGQETQYF
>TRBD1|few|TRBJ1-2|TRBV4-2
TGTGCCAGCAGCCAAGAACGGGACAGCTATGGCTACACCTTC
CASSQERDSYGYTF
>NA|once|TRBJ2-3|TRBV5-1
TGCGCCAGCAGCTTGCGTGGGGGTAACCCAGATACGCAGTATTTT
CASSLRGGNPDTQYF
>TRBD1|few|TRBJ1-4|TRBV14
TGTGCCAGCCAGGGACAGCTTAATGAAAAACTGTTTTTT
CASQGQLNEKLFF
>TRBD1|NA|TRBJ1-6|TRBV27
TGTGCCAGCAGTCGAAACACCGGGACAGGGTATTCACCCCTCCACTTT
CASSRNTGTGYSPLHF
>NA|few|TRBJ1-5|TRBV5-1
TGCGCCAGCAGCCACGGAGACGGGAGGCCCCAGCATTTT
CASSHGDGRPQHF
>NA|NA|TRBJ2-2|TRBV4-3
TGCGCCAGCAGCCAAGACTACGCCCCCGGAGAGCTGTTTTTT
CASSQDYAPGELFF
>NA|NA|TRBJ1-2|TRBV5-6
TGTGCCAGCAGAAACAGGGATCTGTCGATTAAGGGCTACACCTTC
CASRNRDLSIKGYTF
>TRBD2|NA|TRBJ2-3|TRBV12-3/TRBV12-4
TGTGCCAGCAGTCGACTAGCGGGAGGGCCAACGCAGTATTTT
CASSRLAGGPTQYF
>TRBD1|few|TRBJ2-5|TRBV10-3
TGTGCCATCAGTGAGGCATTTGGGACAGGGGGAGTCTACGGGCAGTACTTC
CAISEAFGTGGVYGQYF
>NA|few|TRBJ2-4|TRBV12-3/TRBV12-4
TGTGCCAACAGTAATTTGGACACCAAAAACATTCAGTACTTC
CANSNLDTKNIQYF
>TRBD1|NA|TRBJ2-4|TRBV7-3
TGTGCCAGCAGCTCCGACAGGGGGTCAGGTCTTCAGTACTTC
CASSSDRGSGLQYF
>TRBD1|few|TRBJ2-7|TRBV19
TGTGCCACTAGCTCTCGGAGGACAGGGGTCTACGAGCAGTACTTC
CATSSRRTGVYEQYF
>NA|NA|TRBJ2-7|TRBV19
TGTGCCAGTAGTTCTCTGGATAGCTCCTACGAGCAGTACTTC
CASSSLDSSYEQYF
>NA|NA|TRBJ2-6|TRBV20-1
TGCAGTGTCGGGAACTCTGGGGCCAACGTCCTGACTTTC
CSVGNSGANVLTF
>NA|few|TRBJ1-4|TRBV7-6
TGTGCCAGCAGCGTCAGGGGTTCGGCAACTAATGAAAAACTGTTTTTT
CASSVRGSATNEKLFF
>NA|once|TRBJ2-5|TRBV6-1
TGTGCCAGCCGACAGGCAGTGGGAGAGACCCAGTACTTC
CASRQAVGETQYF
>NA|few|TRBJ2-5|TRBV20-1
TGCAGTGCTGGACCGGGACATCCTCGAGAGACCCAGTACTTC
CSAGPGHPRETQYF
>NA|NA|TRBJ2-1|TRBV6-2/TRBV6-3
TGTGCCAGCAGCCTCAACAGGGGGGGTGAGCAGTTCTTC
CASSLNRGGEQFF